This T cell receptor (beta chain) appears in the sequencing data of a study of immune reconstitution after stem cell transplant in scleroderma. The trim removed 0 bases at V and 0 bases at J, leaving 6 bases unmatched. The V gene's germline CDR1 is SGHRS and CDR2 YFSETQ. CDR3 size: 16 residues. Each CDR3 protein is one row after TCRdb ran MiXCR on the RT-PCR reads. Altogether just under 5,000 distinct CDR3 sequences are present, approximately 8.5% being singletons, with the ten largest covering around 4.2%. A few counts support this clonotype. This sequence joins TRBV5-1 and TRBJ2-7; TRBD1 matches 7 bases. The sequence came from a male donor with systemic sclerosis. This specimen was acquired before or after autologous hematopoietic stem cell transplantation (not recorded which). The CDR3 DNA reads TGCGCCAGCAGCTTGGAAACGGGACAGTTCTCCTACGAGCAGTACTTC. Its protein product is CASSLETGQFSYEQYF.